This TCR beta chain was sequenced in a study of shared clonotypes between healthy human individuals. Remarks on this clone: As yet, its antigen is unknown. Other DNA sequences in the same sample also yield this CDR3.

Measured with immunoSEQ multiplex PCR; TCRdb has only the in-frame clones, and not every one. The sample has some 2.3 million clones, approximately 93% seen once; the top ten hold about 0.39%. Naive CD45RA+ and memory CD45RA-negative subsets were split from CD4+ cells. The study's findings and limits: A reduction in generation probabilities was seen for non-shared clonotypes relative to those shared by all four donors. Donor clonotype sharing was expected to depend on sequencing depth.

CDR1 is SGDLS and CDR2 is YYNGEE in the germline V gene. The CDR3 is made up of 16 amino acids. Trimming removed 0 bases at V and 0 bases at J, with 10 bases between. The sample taken for sequencing was naive CD4+ T cells from PBMCs. Documented subset: CD45RA+ positively selected. V usage is TRBV9 and J usage is TRBJ2-1, with a tentative D call TRBD1 (5 bases). The clonotype comes from a man between 18 and 35 years old in good health. Some clones in this sample may be carry-over from other donors' samples. Here the CDR3 DNA reads TGTGCCAGCAGCGTAGGGGGCGGCAGCTCCTACAATGAGCAGTTCTTC. Translating gives CASSVGGGSSYNEQFF.